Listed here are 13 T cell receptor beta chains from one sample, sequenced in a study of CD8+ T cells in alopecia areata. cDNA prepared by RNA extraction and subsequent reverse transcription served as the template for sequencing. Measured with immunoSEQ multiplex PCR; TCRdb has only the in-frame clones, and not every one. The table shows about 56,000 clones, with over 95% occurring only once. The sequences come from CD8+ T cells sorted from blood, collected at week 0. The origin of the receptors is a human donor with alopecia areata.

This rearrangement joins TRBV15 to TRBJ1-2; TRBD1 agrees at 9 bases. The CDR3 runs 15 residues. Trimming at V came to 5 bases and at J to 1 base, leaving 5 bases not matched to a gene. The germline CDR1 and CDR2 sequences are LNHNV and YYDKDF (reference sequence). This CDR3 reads CATSSPGQGNYGYTF. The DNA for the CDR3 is TGTGCCACCAGCTCTCCGGGACAGGGTAACTATGGCTACACCTTC.

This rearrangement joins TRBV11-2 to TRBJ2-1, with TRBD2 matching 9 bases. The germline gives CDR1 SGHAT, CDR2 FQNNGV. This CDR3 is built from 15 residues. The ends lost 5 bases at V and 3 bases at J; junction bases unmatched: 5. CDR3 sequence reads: CASSISGGIYNEQFF. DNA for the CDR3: TGTGCCAGCAGCATTAGCGGGGGCATCTACAATGAGCAGTTCTTC.

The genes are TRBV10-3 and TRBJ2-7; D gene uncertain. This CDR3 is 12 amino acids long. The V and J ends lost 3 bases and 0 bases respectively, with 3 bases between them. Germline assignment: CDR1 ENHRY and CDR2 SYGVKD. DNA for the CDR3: TGTGCCATCAGTGACCCCTCCTACGAGCAGTACTTC. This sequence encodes CAISDPSYEQYF.

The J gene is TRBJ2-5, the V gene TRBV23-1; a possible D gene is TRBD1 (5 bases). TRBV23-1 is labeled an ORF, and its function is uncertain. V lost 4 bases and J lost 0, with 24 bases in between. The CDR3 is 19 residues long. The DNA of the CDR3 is TGCGCCAGCAGTCGAGCCGTGAGTGACTGGGTCAGGGACCAAGAGACCCAGTACTTC. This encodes CASSRAVSDWVRDQETQYF.

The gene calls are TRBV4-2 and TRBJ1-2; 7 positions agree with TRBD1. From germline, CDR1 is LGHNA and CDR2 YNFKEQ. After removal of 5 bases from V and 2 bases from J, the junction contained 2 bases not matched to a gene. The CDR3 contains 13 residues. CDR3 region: CASSLGQNYGYTF. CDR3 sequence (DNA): TGTGCCAGCAGCTTGGGACAGAACTATGGCTACACCTTC.

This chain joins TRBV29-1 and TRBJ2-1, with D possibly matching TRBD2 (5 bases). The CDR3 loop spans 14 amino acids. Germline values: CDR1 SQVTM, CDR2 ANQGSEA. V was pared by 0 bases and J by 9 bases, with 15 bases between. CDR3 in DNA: TGCAGCGTTGAAGATCGGCGGGTTCATAGTGAGCAGTTCTTC. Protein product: CSVEDRRVHSEQFF.

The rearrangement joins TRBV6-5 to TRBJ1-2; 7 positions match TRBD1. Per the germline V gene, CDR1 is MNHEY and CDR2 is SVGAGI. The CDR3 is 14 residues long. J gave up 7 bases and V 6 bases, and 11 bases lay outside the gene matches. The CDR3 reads CASSLSQKGAGYTF. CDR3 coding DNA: TGTGCCAGCAGCCTCTCCCAGAAGGGGGCTGGCTACACCTTC.

For the CDR3, the DNA is TGTGCCAGCAGTGACCCTAACAGGGGCGGTGAAGCTTTCTTT. This sequence encodes CASSDPNRGGEAFF. The genes are TRBV2 and TRBJ1-1; 7 bases are a match to TRBD1. J was trimmed by 7 bases and V by 3 bases; bases with no gene match: 8. CDR1 SNHLY and CDR2 FYNNEI come from the germline V gene. CDR3 length equals 14 residues.

Written as DNA, the CDR3 is TGTGCCAGCAGCCTCTCCGGGTCAGGGGAGCTGTTTTTT. Translating gives CASSLSGSGELFF. This sequence joins TRBV27 and TRBJ2-2; D unresolved. V lost 6 bases, J lost 8 bases, and 13 bases lay in between. The CDR3 consists of 13 residues. From germline, CDR1 is MNHEY and CDR2 SMNVEV (reference sequence).

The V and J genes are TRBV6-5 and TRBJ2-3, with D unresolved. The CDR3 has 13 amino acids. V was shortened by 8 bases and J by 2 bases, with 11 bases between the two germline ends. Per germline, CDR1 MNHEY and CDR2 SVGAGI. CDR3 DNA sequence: TGTGCCAGCGGTAGAAAACCCACAGATACGCAGTATTTT. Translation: CASGRKPTDTQYF.

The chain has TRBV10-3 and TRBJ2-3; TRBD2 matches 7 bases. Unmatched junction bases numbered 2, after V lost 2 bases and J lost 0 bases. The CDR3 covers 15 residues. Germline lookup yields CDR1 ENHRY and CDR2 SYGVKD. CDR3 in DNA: TGTGCCATCAGTGAGAGCGGGGTTAGCACAGATACGCAGTATTTT. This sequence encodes CAISESGVSTDTQYF.

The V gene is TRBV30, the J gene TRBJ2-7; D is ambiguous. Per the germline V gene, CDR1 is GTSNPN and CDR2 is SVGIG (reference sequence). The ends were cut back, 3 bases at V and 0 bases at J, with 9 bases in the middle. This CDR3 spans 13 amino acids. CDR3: CAWRLGYSYEQYF. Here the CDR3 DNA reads TGTGCCTGGAGACTGGGTTACTCCTACGAGCAGTACTTC.

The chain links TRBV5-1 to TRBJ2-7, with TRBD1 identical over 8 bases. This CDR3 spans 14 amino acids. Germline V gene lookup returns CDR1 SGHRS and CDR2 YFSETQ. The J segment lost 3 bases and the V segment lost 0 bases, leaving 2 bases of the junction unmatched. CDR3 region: CASSLGTGHYEQYF. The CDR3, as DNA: TGCGCCAGCAGCTTGGGGACAGGGCACTACGAGCAGTACTTC.